This TCR beta chain was retrieved from a study of CD8+ T cells in alopecia areata listed by TCRdb under 2018. About the full investigation: The treated patients took part in an open-label pilot trial in which moderate-to-severe alopecia areata was treated with oral tofacitinib at 5 to 10 mg twice daily. Patients stayed on tofacitinib for 6 to 18 months and then had 6 months of follow-up off drug so that delayed response and recurrence could be assessed. In both human patients and the C3H/HeJ mouse model, the study applied high-throughput TCRbeta sequencing to look at T cell clonal expansion in alopecia areata. In humans, TCRbeta sequencing was performed on scalp tissue and on sorted CD4+ and CD8+ peripheral blood T cells from healthy controls and from patients with patchy or totalis/universalis alopecia areata. Patients on tofacitinib were biopsied at baseline and after 4 and 24 weeks of treatment, and several of the patients also had a later scalp biopsy. Scalp clonality was compared among normal scalp (n=4), patchy alopecia areata scalp (n=8), and alopecia totalis/universalis scalp (n=8). RNA came from the PAXgene miRNA kit for fixed scalp, the miRNeasy kit for PBMCs, and the RNeasy kit for mouse skin. TCRbeta CDR3 regions were amplified by immunoSEQ multiplex PCR with 35 Vbeta forward and 13 Jbeta reverse primers. Study-level results and caveats: Lesional scalp, especially in alopecia totalis/universalis, showed higher clonality and more expanded CD8+ clones than normal scalp, suggesting antigenic drive. Shared TCR sequences between patients were less evident than in mice, which may be partly attributable to HLA diversity in the patient population. Scalp TCR repertoire analysis is complicated because resident alphabeta T cells in normal human skin are also sequenced, whereas mouse skin is dominated by gammadelta T cells.

V and J are truncated by 5 bases and 6 bases respectively, leaving an intervening sequence of 11 bases. For CDR1 and CDR2, the germline V gene lists SGHAT and FQNNGV. Inclusive of the bounding cysteine and phenylalanine, the CDR3 is 13 residues long. The entry retains the CDR3 DNA only, 39 bases that are in frame from base 1. Points on this clone: The specificity of this receptor is unknown. It has no much larger one-base neighbor in the sample; base qualities were not kept.

This sample's time point label indicates: baseline before oral tofacitinib. From alopecia areata patients, peripheral blood was collected along with lesional scalp punch biopsies. PBMCs were isolated by density centrifugation and stained for CD3, CD4 and CD8, after which CD4+ and CD8+ T cells were sorted on a FACSAria. Preparation of the library involved the immunoSEQ multiplex PCR assay. RNA was extracted from all samples and reverse transcribed into cDNA as template for TCR sequencing. SuperScript III was used to make first-strand cDNA, primed with a 2:1 mix of oligo-dT and random hexamers. A synthetic immune receptor repertoire was used to assess amplification bias, and residual bias was removed computationally. In the original analysis: Raw reads were preprocessed to remove errors, and CDR3 was defined by IMGT conventions from the conserved cysteine to phenylalanine. Clonality was computed by normalizing Shannon entropy by log2 of the number of productive unique TCRs and subtracting the result from 1. Scalp TCRbeta sequences were cross-referenced with sorted blood CD4 and CD8 repertoires so that the CD4 or CD8 identity of scalp clones could be inferred. TCRdb re-hosts the immuneACCESS table, in-frame sequences only. Its copies lack some clones; in the studies checked, an unresolved V gene accounts for under half of them, and the cause for the rest is not known. Clone size and the V and J calls come from that table; the DNA yielded D and trimming. This sample gives more than 200,000 clones in total; roughly two thirds of them show up just once. The ten largest account for under 1.5% of the sample.

Here the sequenced sample was CD4+ T cells sorted from blood, taken at week 0. This receptor chain uses TRBV11-2 and TRBJ1-5, with the D gene call left open. This TCR derives from a human donor with alopecia areata. The DNA reads TGTGCCAGCAGCGAATCACGAGGTCAGCCCCAGCATTTT. Translated, it reads CASSESRGQPQHF.